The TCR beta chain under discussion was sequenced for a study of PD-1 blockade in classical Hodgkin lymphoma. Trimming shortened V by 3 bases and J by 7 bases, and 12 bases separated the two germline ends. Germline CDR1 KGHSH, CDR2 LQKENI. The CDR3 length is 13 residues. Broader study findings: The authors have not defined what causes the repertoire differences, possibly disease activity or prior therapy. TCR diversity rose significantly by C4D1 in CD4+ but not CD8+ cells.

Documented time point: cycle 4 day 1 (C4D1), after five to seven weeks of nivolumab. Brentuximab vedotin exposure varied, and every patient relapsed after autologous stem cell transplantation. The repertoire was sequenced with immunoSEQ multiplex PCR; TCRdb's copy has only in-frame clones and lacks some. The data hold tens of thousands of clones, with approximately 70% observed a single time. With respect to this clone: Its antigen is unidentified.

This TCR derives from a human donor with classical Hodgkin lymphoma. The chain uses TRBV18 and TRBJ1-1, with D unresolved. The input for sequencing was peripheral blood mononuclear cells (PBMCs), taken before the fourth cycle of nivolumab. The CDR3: CASSPAIQVEAFF. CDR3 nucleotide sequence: TGTGCCAGCTCACCGGCGATTCAGGTTGAAGCTTTCTTT.